This entry concerns a single T cell receptor beta chain. What it recognizes is unknown. Trimming cost V 4 bases and J 4 bases, with 19 bases left between them. The CDR3 runs to 16 residues. Per germline, CDR1 MGHRA and CDR2 YSYEKL. Graves' hyperthyroidism was deemed stable given no ophthalmopathy progression within 18 months. This specimen belongs to a study of T cells in Graves' hyperthyroidism and ophthalmopathy. Study observations and caveats: Most thyroid clonotypes expanded above 0.001 were also detected in blood. Ophthalmopathy prediction by the model preceded onset by a median about 6.5 months. The authors' 13 V-J model separated ophthalmopathy from stable hyperthyroidism.

RNA transcripts served as the template for amplifying TCR beta CDR3 regions. RT-PCR in the first round (using the HTBI primer set) targeted the TCR CDR3. TCRdb reprocessed the multiplex PCR reads via MiXCR and lists one record per CDR3 protein. The profile shows approximately 590,000 distinct CDR3 sequences, less than 20% of them singletons. The genes are TRBV4-1 and TRBJ1-2; the D is unclear. This sequence was found in a woman in her thirties with Graves' hyperthyroidism. Sample: blood. CDR3 region: CASSPPTPQLLYGYTF. For the CDR3, the DNA is TGCGCCAGCAGCCCCCCTACCCCCCAGCTACTCTATGGCTACACCTTC.